This TCR beta chain emerged from a study of T cells in Graves' hyperthyroidism and ophthalmopathy. Points from the study as a whole: Among thyroid clonotypes expanded above 0.001, most also appeared in blood.

Trimming took 7 bases from V and 2 from J, leaving 16 bases between them. In germline, CDR1 is KGHDR, CDR2 SFDVKD. This CDR3 spans 15 amino acids. Concerning this clonotype itself: Its specificity is unknown.

RNA transcripts gave rise to amplified TCR beta CDR3 regions. Using the HTBI primer set, a first-round RT-PCR was run on the TCR CDR3. Each CDR3 protein gets one entry after TCRdb re-called the multiplex PCR reads with MiXCR. The data contain approximately 560,000 distinct CDR3 sequences, approximately 14% of them singletons. The V call is TRBV24-1, the J call TRBJ2-5, with D tentatively TRBD1 (6 bases). Sequenced sample: blood. This sequence was found in a woman aged 25 to 39 with Graves' hyperthyroidism. CDR3 bases: TGTGCCACCAGAGCCCCGATGACAGGACAAGAGACCCAGTACTTC. Translated: CATRAPMTGQETQYF.